This T cell receptor (beta chain) was sequenced in a study of blood T cell repertoires in COVID-19. Study background: T cells, B-cell-depleted T cells, or PBMCs supplied cDNA or gDNA.

Original data processing: Reference gene primer amplification yielded estimated nucleated cell counts. Some clones are missing from TCRdb's copy, which holds only in-frame ones; the method was immunoSEQ multiplex PCR. V and J calls and clone size follow that table, whereas D and trimming were derived from the DNA. The table lists about 150,000 clones, 70% to 85% of them singletons. The CDR3 is 16 residues long. V was cut by 0 bases and J by 4 bases, with 15 bases left in between. The germline V gene has CDR1 LGHDT and CDR2 YNNKEL (reference sequence). V usage is TRBV3-1 (or the pseudogene TRBV3-2) and J usage is TRBJ1-1, with D possibly matching TRBD1 (5 bases). This sequence was found in a woman aged 60 to 75 with acute or convalescent COVID-19. Material: peripheral blood. The CDR3 sequence: CASSQDLGRASTEAFF. CDR3 coding DNA: TGTGCCAGCAGCCAAGATTTGGGCAGGGCAAGCACTGAAGCTTTCTTT.